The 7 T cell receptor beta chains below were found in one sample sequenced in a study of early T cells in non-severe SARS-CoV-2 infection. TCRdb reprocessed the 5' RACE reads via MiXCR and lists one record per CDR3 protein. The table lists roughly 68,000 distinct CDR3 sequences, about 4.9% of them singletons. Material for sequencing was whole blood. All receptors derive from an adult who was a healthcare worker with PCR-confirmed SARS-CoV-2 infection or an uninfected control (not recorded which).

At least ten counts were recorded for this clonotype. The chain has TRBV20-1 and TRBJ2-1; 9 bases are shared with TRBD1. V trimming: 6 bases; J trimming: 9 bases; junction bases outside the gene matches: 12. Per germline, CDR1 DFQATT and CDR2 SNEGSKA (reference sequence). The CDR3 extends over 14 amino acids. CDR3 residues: CSARGGTGTIEQFF. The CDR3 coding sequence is TGCAGTGCAAGGGGGGGGACAGGGACTATTGAGCAGTTCTTC.

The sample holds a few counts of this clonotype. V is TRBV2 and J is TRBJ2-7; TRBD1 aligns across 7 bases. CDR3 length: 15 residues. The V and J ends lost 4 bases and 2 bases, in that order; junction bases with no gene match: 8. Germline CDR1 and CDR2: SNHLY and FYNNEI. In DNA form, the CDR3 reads TGTGCCAGCAGTGGCCCGGGACAGCTTACCTACGAGCAGTACTTC. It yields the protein CASSGPGQLTYEQYF.

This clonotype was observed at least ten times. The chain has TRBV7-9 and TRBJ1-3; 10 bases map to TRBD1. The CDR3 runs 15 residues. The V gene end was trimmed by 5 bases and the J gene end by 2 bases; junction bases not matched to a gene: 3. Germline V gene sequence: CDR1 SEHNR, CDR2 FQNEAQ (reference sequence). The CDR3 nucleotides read TGTGCCAGCAGCCGACAGGGGGCGGCTGGAAACACCATATATTTT. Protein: CASSRQGAAGNTIYF.

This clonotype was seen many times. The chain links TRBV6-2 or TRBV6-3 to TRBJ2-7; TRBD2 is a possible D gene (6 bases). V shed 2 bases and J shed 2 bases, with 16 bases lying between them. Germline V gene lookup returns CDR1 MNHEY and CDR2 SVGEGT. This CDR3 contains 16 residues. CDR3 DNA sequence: TGTGCCAGCAGTTACCCCTCCGGGACTGAAACCTACGAGCAGTACTTC. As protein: CASSYPSGTETYEQYF.

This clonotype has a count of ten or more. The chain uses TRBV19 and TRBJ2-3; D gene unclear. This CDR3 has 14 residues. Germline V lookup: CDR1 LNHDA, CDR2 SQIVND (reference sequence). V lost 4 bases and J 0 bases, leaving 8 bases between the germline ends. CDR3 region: CASSTKVSTDTQYF. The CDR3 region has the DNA TGTGCCAGTAGTACCAAGGTCAGCACAGATACGCAGTATTTT. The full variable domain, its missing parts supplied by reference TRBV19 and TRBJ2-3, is DGGITQSPKYLFRKEGQNVTLSCEQNLNHDAMYWYRQDPGQGLRLIYYSQIVNDFQKGDIAEGYSVSREKKESFPLTVTSAQKNPTAFYLCASSTKVSTDTQYFGPGTRLTVL.

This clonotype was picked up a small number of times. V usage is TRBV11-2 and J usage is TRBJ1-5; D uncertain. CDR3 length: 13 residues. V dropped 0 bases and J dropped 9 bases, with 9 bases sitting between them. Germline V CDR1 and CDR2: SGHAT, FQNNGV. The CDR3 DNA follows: TGTGCCAGCAGCTTAGAACGTGCTTCGCCCCAGCATTTT. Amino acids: CASSLERASPQHF.

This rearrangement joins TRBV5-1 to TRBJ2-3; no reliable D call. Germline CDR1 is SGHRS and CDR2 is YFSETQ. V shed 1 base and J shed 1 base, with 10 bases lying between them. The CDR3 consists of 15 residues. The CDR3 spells CASSLLHTRTDTQYF. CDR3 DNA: TGCGCCAGCAGCTTGCTACACACTCGCACAGATACGCAGTATTTT. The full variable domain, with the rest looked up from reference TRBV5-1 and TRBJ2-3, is KAGVTQTPRYLIKTRGQQVTLSCSPISGHRSVSWYQQTPGQGLQFLFEYFSETQRNKGNFPGRFSGRQFSNSRSEMNVSTLELGDSALYLCASSLLHTRTDTQYFGPGTRLTVL.